Listed below are T cell receptor beta chains from one sample, sequenced in a study of blood T cells in healthy people across ages. TCRdb reanalysed the 5' RACE reads using MiXCR and keeps one entry per CDR3 protein. The sample holds some 700,000 distinct CDR3 sequences, 20% to 25% seen once. The sequencing sample was made of blood. Receptors were obtained from a man aged 65-85 years in good health. Each CDR3 is given with its conserved first and last residue. The D gene is left open where the match is weak. Some rows mark clone size as missing; the rest say once, few, many or name a class of expanded clone.

V gene,clone size,D gene,J gene,CDR3 protein,CDR3 DNA
TRBV11-2,few,TRBD2,TRBJ2-2,CASSLGLAGRNTGELFF,TGTGCCAGCAGCCTGGGACTAGCGGGGCGGAACACCGGGGAGCTGTTTTTT
TRBV5-1,few,.,TRBJ2-2,CASSLGLGGTGELFF,TGCGCCAGCAGCTTGGGTCTAGGCGGAACCGGGGAGCTGTTTTTT
TRBV3-1,few,.,TRBJ1-2,CASSQGDGNYGYTF,TGTGCCAGCAGCCAAGGGGACGGGAACTATGGCTACACCTTC
TRBV6-2/TRBV6-3,few,.,TRBJ2-2,CASSYPHGRGNTGELFF,TGTGCCAGCAGTTATCCGCATGGACGGGGGAACACCGGGGAGCTGTTTTTT
TRBV3-1,few,.,TRBJ2-5,CASSQDAMGGLKTQYF,TGTGCCAGCAGCCAAGATGCTATGGGGGGGCTTAAGACCCAGTACTTC
TRBV6-5,many,.,TRBJ1-3,CASRSSGNTIYF,TGTGCCAGCAGGAGCTCTGGAAACACCATATATTTT
TRBV20-1,.,.,TRBJ1-2,CSARDVAYSDYGYTF,TGCAGTGCTAGAGATGTGGCTTATTCCGACTATGGCTACACCTTC
TRBV6-1,.,TRBD2,TRBJ2-1,CASSGGTAGLVSYNEQFF,TGTGCCAGCAGTGGTGGGACCGCTGGACTAGTCTCCTACAATGAGCAGTTCTTC
TRBV6-4,few,.,TRBJ1-5,CASSPGPQQPQHF,TGTGCCAGCAGCCCAGGACCGCAACAGCCCCAGCATTTT
TRBV6-5,.,TRBD2,TRBJ2-5,CASSSSSGGAFGETQYF,TGTGCCAGCAGTTCCTCTAGCGGGGGGGCCTTTGGGGAGACCCAGTACTTC
TRBV7-2,few,TRBD1,TRBJ2-5,CASSLHRGTQETQYF,TGTGCCAGCAGCCTTCACAGGGGCACCCAAGAGACCCAGTACTTC
TRBV5-1,few,TRBD1,TRBJ1-6,CASSLTGDRYNSPLHF,TGCGCCAGCAGCTTGACAGGGGATCGGTATAATTCACCCCTCCACTTT
TRBV5-1,.,.,TRBJ1-4,CASSLAGGTLEKLFF,TGCGCCAGCAGCTTGGCCGGGGGGACTCTGGAAAAACTGTTTTTT
TRBV12-3/TRBV12-4,once,.,TRBJ2-3,CASSPSGPRADTRYF,TGTGCCAGCAGTCCCAGCGGGCCGAGGGCAGATACGCGGTATTTT
TRBV20-1,few,.,TRBJ2-6,CSASSRSGANVLTF,TGCAGTGCTAGTTCGCGCTCTGGGGCCAACGTCCTGACTTTC
TRBV24-1,few,TRBD1,TRBJ1-2,CATSDHGTGFGYTF,TGTGCCACCAGTGACCATGGGACAGGATTTGGCTACACCTTC
TRBV7-2,.,.,TRBJ2-1,CASSLGQGSRYNEQFF,TGTGCCAGCAGCTTGGGGCAGGGGAGTAGGTACAATGAGCAGTTCTTC
TRBV5-1,.,.,TRBJ2-3,CASSQSGVADTQYF,TGCGCCAGCAGCCAATCTGGGGTGGCAGATACGCAGTATTTT
TRBV6-1,.,TRBD1,TRBJ2-1,CASSQGAWQFF,TGCGCCAGCAGCCAGGGGGCTTGGCAGTTCTTC
TRBV27,few,.,TRBJ2-3,CASSPLGLSTDTQYF,TGTGCCAGCAGTCCCCTAGGGCTAAGCACAGATACGCAGTATTTT
TRBV18,few,.,TRBJ1-5,CASSTDGIQPQHF,TGTGCCAGCTCAACTGACGGCATACAGCCCCAGCATTTT
TRBV5-1,.,TRBD2,TRBJ2-3,CASSLVAGGVDTQYF,TGCGCCAGCAGCTTGGTTGCGGGGGGGGTGGATACGCAGTATTTT
TRBV6-2/TRBV6-3,few,.,TRBJ2-4,CASNNRETKNIQYF,TGTGCCAGCAACAATAGGGAGACCAAAAACATTCAGTACTTC
TRBV6-6,.,.,TRBJ2-2,CASSVSVVPNTGELFF,TGTGCCAGCAGTGTTTCAGTGGTTCCGAACACCGGGGAGCTGTTTTTT
TRBV7-2,.,.,TRBJ2-1,CASSLAVGPYNEQFF,TGTGCCAGCAGCTTAGCCGTAGGGCCTTACAATGAGCAGTTCTTC
TRBV6-6,.,.,TRBJ1-1,CASSYSTPPEAFF,TGTGCCAGCAGTTACTCGACCCCCCCTGAAGCTTTCTTT
TRBV5-1,few,.,TRBJ2-5,CASSLAARETQYF,TGCGCCAGCAGCTTGGCCGCTCGAGAGACCCAGTACTTC
TRBV5-6,few,.,TRBJ2-4,CASRVFLIPTEGGNIQYF,TGTGCCAGCAGAGTATTTCTAATTCCGACAGAAGGGGGGAACATTCAGTACTTC
TRBV6-6,.,TRBD1,TRBJ2-7,CASSPTGGASPTHYEQYF,TGTGCCAGCAGTCCAACAGGGGGTGCTTCCCCGACCCACTACGAGCAGTACTTC
TRBV7-8,few,.,TRBJ2-7,CASSLGARGVDEQYF,TGTGCCAGCAGCTTAGGGGCCAGGGGCGTGGACGAGCAGTACTTC
TRBV20-1,.,TRBD2,TRBJ2-1,CSAGGLAYNNEQFF,TGCAGTGCTGGCGGACTAGCATACAACAATGAGCAGTTCTTC
TRBV20-1,few,TRBD1,TRBJ2-1,CSATPGQGVNEQFF,TGCAGTGCAACACCGGGACAGGGAGTCAATGAGCAGTTCTTC
TRBV20-1,.,TRBD1,TRBJ2-7,CSAVGTGGEYEQYF,TGCAGTGCCGTGGGGACAGGGGGTGAATACGAGCAGTACTTC
TRBV6-6,.,.,TRBJ1-4,CASSYKGSDGEKLFF,TGTGCCAGCAGTTACAAGGGTTCAGATGGTGAAAAACTGTTTTTT
TRBV5-1,.,.,TRBJ2-1,CASGDTSSYNEQFF,TGCGCCAGCGGGGACACGAGCTCCTACAATGAGCAGTTCTTC
TRBV3-1,.,.,TRBJ1-5,CASSHSQAGNQPQHF,TGTGCCAGCAGCCATTCACAGGCTGGGAATCAGCCCCAGCATTTT
TRBV28,few,TRBD2,TRBJ2-1,CASRDQTSGGHNEQFF,TGTGCCAGCCGCGACCAGACTAGCGGGGGCCACAATGAGCAGTTCTTC
TRBV20-1,few,.,TRBJ2-5,CSAPRPGWYQETQYF,TGCAGTGCTCCTCGTCCTGGATGGTACCAAGAGACCCAGTACTTC
TRBV28,.,.,TRBJ1-6,CASSPEPDLNSPLHF,TGTGCCAGCAGTCCAGAGCCGGACCTCAATTCACCCCTCCACTTT
TRBV9,few,TRBD2,TRBJ2-1,CASSVVSGRAYNEQFF,TGTGCCAGCAGCGTAGTCAGTGGGAGGGCGTACAATGAGCAGTTCTTC
TRBV9,.,TRBD1,TRBJ2-1,CASSLQGGRGEQFF,TGTGCCAGCAGTCTACAGGGGGGACGTGGTGAGCAGTTCTTC
TRBV20-1,.,.,TRBJ1-5,CSARNPQDSQPQHF,TGCAGTGCTAGAAACCCACAGGATAGTCAGCCCCAGCATTTT
TRBV12-3/TRBV12-4,.,.,TRBJ1-5,CASSFLADTQHF,TGTGCCAGCAGTTTTTTAGCAGATACGCAGCATTTT
TRBV28,few,.,TRBJ2-5,CASSPTSYFRGPVETQYF,TGTGCCAGCAGTCCTACTAGCTATTTTCGGGGGCCAGTAGAGACCCAGTACTTC
TRBV6-2/TRBV6-3,.,.,TRBJ1-1,CASSYNWKPSAEAFF,TGTGCCAGCAGTTATAATTGGAAGCCGAGCGCTGAAGCTTTCTTT
TRBV29-1,.,.,TRBJ2-5,CSVPHRLALQETQYF,TGCAGCGTCCCACACCGACTCGCACTCCAAGAGACCCAGTACTTC
TRBV10-3,.,.,TRBJ2-5,CAISESGGPQETQHF,TGTGCCATCAGTGAGTCGGGAGGACCGCAAGAGACCCAGCACTTC
TRBV12-3/TRBV12-4,many,TRBD1,TRBJ1-2,CASSPDRGNYGYTF,TGCGCCAGCAGCCCCGACAGGGGGAACTATGGCTACACCTTC
TRBV7-9,few,.,TRBJ1-1,CAGSSSGFERAEAFF,TGTGCCGGCAGCTCCTCCGGGTTTGAAAGGGCTGAAGCTTTCTTT
TRBV12-3/TRBV12-4,few,TRBD1,TRBJ1-3,CASSGQDGNTIYF,TGTGCCAGCAGTGGACAGGACGGAAACACCATATATTTT
TRBV3-1,.,.,TRBJ1-2,CASSQDLAGDYGYAF,TGTGCCAGCAGCCAAGACCTAGCAGGGGACTATGGCTACGCCTTC
TRBV20-1,few,.,TRBJ1-1,CSARGFEAFF,TGCAGTGCTAGGGGTTTTGAAGCTTTCTTT